Listed below are T cell receptor beta chains from one sample, sequenced in a study of technical replicates of blood from a few donors. Profiling relied on immunoSEQ multiplex PCR, and the TCRdb table lists in-frame clones only, not all of them. The table records about 97,000 clones, around 96% of them present only once. Material: T cells isolated from PBMCs. Every receptor here comes from a human donor in good health. CDR3s include the opening cysteine and the closing phenylalanine or tryptophan. The order of the fields is V gene, clone size, D gene, J gene, CDR3 protein, CDR3 DNA. A D gene is named only where the DNA matches it firmly. Clone size is given for some rows only: seen once, a few or many times, or a class if the clone is expanded.

v_gene: TRBV6-5
abundance: once
d_gene: NA
j_gene: TRBJ1-2
CDR3aa: CASSEVYGYTF
CDR3nt: TGTGCCAGCAGTGAGGTGTATGGCTACACCTTC

v_gene: TRBV5-4
abundance: NA
d_gene: TRBD2
j_gene: TRBJ2-1
CDR3aa: CASSLGAGEGYNEQFF
CDR3nt: TGTGCCAGCAGCTTGGGGGCGGGAGAAGGGTACAATGAGCAGTTCTTC

v_gene: TRBV7-9
abundance: NA
d_gene: NA
j_gene: TRBJ1-2
CDR3aa: CASSPPEFGGYTF
CDR3nt: TGTGCCAGCAGCCCTCCAGAGTTCGGGGGCTACACCTTC

v_gene: TRBV29-1
abundance: NA
d_gene: NA
j_gene: TRBJ1-2
CDR3aa: CSVVAKGGYGYTF
CDR3nt: TGCAGCGTTGTAGCGAAAGGGGGCTATGGCTACACCTTC

v_gene: TRBV7-3
abundance: NA
d_gene: NA
j_gene: TRBJ2-1
CDR3aa: CASSLTTDNEQFF
CDR3nt: TGTGCCAGCAGCTTAACGACAGACAATGAGCAGTTCTTC

v_gene: TRBV10-3
abundance: once
d_gene: TRBD1
j_gene: TRBJ1-4
CDR3aa: CAIRPGQDATNEKLFF
CDR3nt: TGTGCCATCAGGCCGGGACAGGATGCAACTAATGAAAAACTGTTTTTT

v_gene: TRBV2
abundance: NA
d_gene: TRBD1
j_gene: TRBJ2-3
CDR3aa: CASSAQGESTDTQYF
CDR3nt: TGTGCCAGCAGTGCGCAGGGGGAGAGCACAGATACGCAGTATTTT

v_gene: TRBV6-6
abundance: NA
d_gene: NA
j_gene: TRBJ1-2
CDR3aa: CASRVGRGVHGYTF
CDR3nt: TGTGCCAGCAGGGTCGGCCGCGGCGTTCACGGCTACACCTTC

v_gene: TRBV28
abundance: NA
d_gene: TRBD1
j_gene: TRBJ1-6
CDR3aa: CASSFFRDSPEDSPLHF
CDR3nt: TGTGCCAGCAGTTTCTTCCGGGACAGCCCCGAGGATTCACCCCTCCACTTT

v_gene: TRBV27
abundance: NA
d_gene: NA
j_gene: TRBJ2-3
CDR3aa: CASQLYPTDTQYF
CDR3nt: TGTGCCAGCCAGTTATATCCGACAGATACGCAGTATTTT

v_gene: TRBV4-1
abundance: NA
d_gene: NA
j_gene: TRBJ2-1
CDR3aa: CASSQASGAGGGPYNEQFF
CDR3nt: TGCGCCAGCAGCCAAGCGAGCGGCGCGGGCGGAGGACCCTACAATGAGCAGTTCTTC

v_gene: TRBV6-6
abundance: NA
d_gene: NA
j_gene: TRBJ2-7
CDR3aa: CASSYEVSYEQYF
CDR3nt: TGTGCCAGCAGTTATGAGGTTTCCTACGAGCAGTACTTC

v_gene: TRBV4-1
abundance: NA
d_gene: NA
j_gene: TRBJ2-7
CDR3aa: CASSNGIPWGEQYF
CDR3nt: TGCGCCAGCAGCAACGGGATCCCTTGGGGCGAGCAGTACTTC

v_gene: TRBV7-6
abundance: NA
d_gene: NA
j_gene: TRBJ1-2
CDR3aa: CASSPSSSQVGNNYGYTF
CDR3nt: TGTGCCAGCAGTCCTAGTAGTTCACAAGTCGGGAATAACTATGGCTACACCTTC

v_gene: TRBV2
abundance: once
d_gene: TRBD2
j_gene: TRBJ2-3
CDR3aa: CAGRLASLMSDTQYF
CDR3nt: TGTGCCGGGAGACTAGCCTCCCTAATGTCAGATACGCAGTATTTT

v_gene: TRBV19
abundance: NA
d_gene: NA
j_gene: TRBJ2-1
CDR3aa: CASSISRGLHLYNEQFF
CDR3nt: TGTGCCAGTAGTATATCCCGGGGACTTCACCTTTACAATGAGCAGTTCTTC

v_gene: TRBV7-6
abundance: NA
d_gene: NA
j_gene: TRBJ2-1
CDR3aa: CASSSAGGYEQFF
CDR3nt: TGTGCCAGCAGCTCCGCAGGGGGGTATGAGCAGTTCTTC

v_gene: TRBV6-6
abundance: NA
d_gene: TRBD1
j_gene: TRBJ1-2
CDR3aa: CASSPRGQGSNYGYTF
CDR3nt: TGTGCCAGCAGTCCTAGGGGACAGGGCTCTAACTATGGCTACACCTTC

v_gene: TRBV15
abundance: NA
d_gene: TRBD1
j_gene: TRBJ1-5
CDR3aa: CATSEVTGTGPFYQHF
CDR3nt: TGTGCCACCAGCGAAGTAACCGGGACAGGACCCTTTTATCAGCATTTT

v_gene: TRBV11-2
abundance: NA
d_gene: NA
j_gene: TRBJ2-1
CDR3aa: CASSLGQGINEQFF
CDR3nt: TGTGCCAGCAGCTTAGGGCAGGGGATCAATGAGCAGTTCTTC

v_gene: TRBV11-3
abundance: NA
d_gene: TRBD2
j_gene: TRBJ2-1
CDR3aa: CASSLVGLAGYNEQFF
CDR3nt: TGTGCCAGCAGCTTAGTGGGGCTAGCGGGATACAATGAGCAGTTCTTC

v_gene: TRBV7-2
abundance: NA
d_gene: NA
j_gene: TRBJ1-3
CDR3aa: CASSDRPGRGNTIYF
CDR3nt: TGTGCCAGCAGCGACCGGCCAGGGAGGGGAAACACCATATATTTT

v_gene: TRBV9
abundance: NA
d_gene: NA
j_gene: TRBJ2-1
CDR3aa: CASSEGGAGYNEQFF
CDR3nt: TGTGCCAGCAGCGAGGGGGGGGCCGGCTACAATGAGCAGTTCTTC

v_gene: TRBV2
abundance: NA
d_gene: NA
j_gene: TRBJ1-3
CDR3aa: CASIRDFSGNTIYF
CDR3nt: TGTGCCAGCATCCGGGACTTCTCTGGAAACACCATATATTTT

v_gene: TRBV7-9
abundance: NA
d_gene: NA
j_gene: TRBJ2-1
CDR3aa: CASSYHRGAGNEQFF
CDR3nt: TGTGCCAGCAGCTATCATCGGGGGGCCGGCAATGAGCAGTTCTTC

v_gene: TRBV10-3
abundance: NA
d_gene: NA
j_gene: TRBJ1-4
CDR3aa: CAIRGGNGEKLFF
CDR3nt: TGTGCCATCAGAGGGGGTAACGGCGAAAAACTGTTTTTT

v_gene: TRBV7-9
abundance: NA
d_gene: TRBD2
j_gene: TRBJ2-7
CDR3aa: CASSSGRNSSYEQYF
CDR3nt: TGTGCCAGCAGCTCCGGGAGGAACAGTTCCTACGAGCAGTACTTC

v_gene: TRBV10-1
abundance: NA
d_gene: NA
j_gene: TRBJ1-1
CDR3aa: CASSLNTWTEAFF
CDR3nt: TGCGCCAGCAGTCTCAACACGTGGACTGAAGCTTTCTTT

v_gene: TRBV29-1
abundance: NA
d_gene: NA
j_gene: TRBJ1-2
CDR3aa: CSANGQNYGYTF
CDR3nt: TGCAGCGCTAATGGACAGAATTATGGCTACACCTTC

v_gene: TRBV2
abundance: NA
d_gene: NA
j_gene: TRBJ2-3
CDR3aa: CASSVESLADTQYF
CDR3nt: TGTGCCAGCAGCGTTGAGAGTCTCGCAGATACGCAGTATTTT

v_gene: TRBV28
abundance: NA
d_gene: TRBD2
j_gene: TRBJ2-1
CDR3aa: CASTPTSGSVNEQFF
CDR3nt: TGTGCCAGCACCCCTACTAGCGGGTCTGTCAATGAGCAGTTCTTC

v_gene: TRBV7-6
abundance: NA
d_gene: TRBD2
j_gene: TRBJ2-1
CDR3aa: CASSLVKTSGSDEQFF
CDR3nt: TGTGCCAGCAGCTTAGTTAAGACTAGCGGGAGCGATGAGCAGTTCTTC

v_gene: TRBV18
abundance: NA
d_gene: NA
j_gene: TRBJ2-4
CDR3aa: CASSPEPPYGDKNIQYF
CDR3nt: TGTGCCAGCTCCCCCGAACCCCCCTACGGGGACAAAAACATTCAGTACTTC

v_gene: TRBV25-1
abundance: NA
d_gene: NA
j_gene: TRBJ2-6
CDR3aa: CASRPQGSGANVLTF
CDR3nt: TGTGCCAGCAGACCTCAGGGGAGTGGGGCCAACGTCCTGACTTTC

v_gene: TRBV18
abundance: once
d_gene: NA
j_gene: TRBJ2-1
CDR3aa: CASSPTARVPNNEQFF
CDR3nt: TGTGCCAGCTCACCTACAGCAAGAGTACCAAACAATGAGCAGTTCTTC

v_gene: TRBV5-1
abundance: NA
d_gene: TRBD1
j_gene: TRBJ1-2
CDR3aa: CASTTGDLDYGYTF
CDR3nt: TGCGCCAGTACTACAGGGGATTTGGACTATGGCTACACCTTC

v_gene: TRBV28
abundance: NA
d_gene: NA
j_gene: TRBJ2-7
CDR3aa: CASRLRTSPPYEQYF
CDR3nt: TGTGCCAGCAGACTTAGGACATCTCCTCCCTACGAGCAGTACTTC

v_gene: TRBV6-1
abundance: NA
d_gene: NA
j_gene: TRBJ2-1
CDR3aa: CASRYSPGEQFF
CDR3nt: TGTGCCAGCAGGTATTCGCCAGGCGAGCAGTTCTTC

v_gene: TRBV13
abundance: NA
d_gene: NA
j_gene: TRBJ2-3
CDR3aa: CASSYQISLVTDTQYF
CDR3nt: TGTGCCAGCAGCTACCAAATATCGCTAGTCACAGATACGCAGTATTTT

v_gene: TRBV27
abundance: NA
d_gene: NA
j_gene: TRBJ2-2
CDR3aa: CASGGTGELFF
CDR3nt: TGTGCCAGTGGGGGGACCGGGGAGCTGTTTTTT

v_gene: TRBV7-9
abundance: NA
d_gene: TRBD1
j_gene: TRBJ2-7
CDR3aa: CASSQGARGLYEQYF
CDR3nt: TGTGCCAGCAGCCAGGGGGCCAGGGGGCTATACGAGCAGTACTTC

v_gene: TRBV5-1
abundance: once
d_gene: NA
j_gene: TRBJ1-1
CDR3aa: CASKLPGTEAFF
CDR3nt: TGCGCCAGCAAGCTCCCGGGAACTGAAGCTTTCTTT

v_gene: TRBV4-2
abundance: NA
d_gene: TRBD2
j_gene: TRBJ2-3
CDR3aa: CASSQDVLAENTDTQYF
CDR3nt: TGTGCCAGCAGCCAAGATGTACTAGCGGAGAACACAGATACGCAGTATTTT

v_gene: TRBV14
abundance: NA
d_gene: TRBD1
j_gene: TRBJ2-2
CDR3aa: CASSQAFSTGITGELFF
CDR3nt: TGTGCCAGCAGCCAAGCATTTTCGACAGGGATTACCGGGGAGCTGTTTTTT

v_gene: TRBV25-1
abundance: NA
d_gene: NA
j_gene: TRBJ2-2
CDR3aa: CASSEFRTVPGELFF
CDR3nt: TGTGCCAGCAGTGAATTTCGGACAGTCCCCGGGGAGCTGTTTTTT

v_gene: TRBV11-2
abundance: NA
d_gene: NA
j_gene: TRBJ2-5
CDR3aa: CASSLSGDRETQYF
CDR3nt: TGTGCCAGCAGCCTTAGCGGAGACCGAGAGACCCAGTACTTC

v_gene: TRBV5-6
abundance: NA
d_gene: NA
j_gene: TRBJ2-5
CDR3aa: CASSLVSGYGQETQYF
CDR3nt: TGTGCCAGCAGCTTGGTCAGCGGGTATGGGCAAGAGACCCAGTACTTC

v_gene: TRBV11-2
abundance: NA
d_gene: NA
j_gene: TRBJ2-2
CDR3aa: CASSLGRISTGELFF
CDR3nt: TGTGCCAGCAGCTTAGGTAGAATTTCCACCGGGGAGCTGTTTTTT